Listed below are T cell receptor beta chains from one sample, sequenced in a study of blood T cell repertoires in COVID-19. Generated by immunoSEQ multiplex PCR, the TCRdb table keeps only in-frame clones and is missing some. In the table there are around 260,000 clones, around 83% of which are singletons. The sample was peripheral blood. These TCRs come from a young man with active or convalescent COVID-19. The conserved cysteine and the conserved F or W are not part of the CDR3 here.

v_gene,j_gene,CDR3aa
TRBV27,TRBJ2-1,ASRRGNSYNEQF
TRBV5-6,TRBJ1-5,ASSLRGRRQPQH
TRBV5-5,TRBJ2-7,ASSLRGSLDEQY
TRBV12-5,TRBJ2-7,ASGLLLGQGDEQY
TRBV9,TRBJ1-1,ASSEGPGHTYEAF
TRBV28,TRBJ1-3,ASSLGQGNTIY
TRBV12-3/TRBV12-4,TRBJ2-1,ASSRGNEQF
TRBV6-1,TRBJ2-7,ASSDAGGRFYEQY
TRBV18,TRBJ2-1,ASSLKAGTIGDNEQF
TRBV3-1/TRBV3-2,TRBJ2-2,ASSQGTVGELF
TRBV19,TRBJ2-2,ASSIGSRNTGELF
TRBV6-2/TRBV6-3,TRBJ2-4,ASSSPNIQY
TRBV6-5,TRBJ2-7,ASTPGQDLSEQY
TRBV5-6,TRBJ1-2,ASSFMAGKVYGYT
TRBV7-8,TRBJ2-2,ASSLNKREFPGELF
TRBV5-5,TRBJ1-2,ASSSGPITGLGSYGYT
TRBV19,TRBJ2-6,ASRTRAGIDSGANVLT
TRBV7-2,TRBJ1-1,ASIDMRTKGEAF
TRBV12-3/TRBV12-4,TRBJ2-5,ASTFSRETQY
TRBV11-2,TRBJ2-1,ASRPGTSGTEQF
TRBV5-1,TRBJ2-1,ASSWPGGREQF
TRBV5-3,TRBJ2-2,AKTSGGSPNTGELF
TRBV29-1,TRBJ2-1,SAETRGGTDEQF
TRBV7-3,TRBJ1-2,ASSLNQGVFGYT
TRBV7-2,TRBJ1-6,ASSLEVAYSPLH
TRBV20-1,TRBJ2-4,SASLSVAKNIQY
TRBV14,TRBJ1-2,ASSQIGQGGGRYT
TRBV7-6,TRBJ2-1,ASSPTGTYIEGILYNEQF
TRBV5-1,TRBJ2-7,ASSLARDRVPYEQY
TRBV28,TRBJ2-7,ASSPRLAGGYEQY
TRBV5-1,TRBJ2-3,ASSPGGTANTQY
TRBV6-5,TRBJ1-1,ATQASSNTEAF
TRBV27,TRBJ1-6,ASTRTGSMYNSPLH
TRBV11-2,TRBJ2-7,ASKGSSYEQY
TRBV5-6,TRBJ2-3,ASSLGPSSTDTQY
TRBV5-5,TRBJ1-1,ASSTGTVRTEAF
TRBV6-5,TRBJ2-7,ASSPGLTYEQY
TRBV29-1,TRBJ2-2,SVGQGATGELF
TRBV6-1,TRBJ2-5,ASSERTGQETQY
TRBV7-9,TRBJ1-3,ASSFGQVSGNTIY
TRBV5-1,TRBJ2-4,ASSPSPGAKNIQY
TRBV29-1,TRBJ2-5,SVVGRETQY
TRBV7-9,TRBJ2-1,ASSPDWDEQF
TRBV6-5,TRBJ2-5,ASSYSMGSIETQY
TRBV7-2,TRBJ2-2,ASSLDRGLAGAAGELF
TRBV7-3,TRBJ2-7,ASSLMAQGAYEQY
TRBV28,TRBJ2-7,ASSSYYEQY
TRBV11-3,TRBJ1-3,ASSTWTDSGNTIY
TRBV19,TRBJ2-3,ASSIVKTPTDTQY
TRBV19,TRBJ2-1,ASSIQASYNEQF
TRBV5-1,TRBJ2-7,ASSFRGPDEQY
TRBV9,TRBJ1-1,ASSVTGAGGAAF
TRBV19,TRBJ1-5,ASQGAGQPQH
TRBV7-2,TRBJ1-1,ASSSLTGMNTEAF